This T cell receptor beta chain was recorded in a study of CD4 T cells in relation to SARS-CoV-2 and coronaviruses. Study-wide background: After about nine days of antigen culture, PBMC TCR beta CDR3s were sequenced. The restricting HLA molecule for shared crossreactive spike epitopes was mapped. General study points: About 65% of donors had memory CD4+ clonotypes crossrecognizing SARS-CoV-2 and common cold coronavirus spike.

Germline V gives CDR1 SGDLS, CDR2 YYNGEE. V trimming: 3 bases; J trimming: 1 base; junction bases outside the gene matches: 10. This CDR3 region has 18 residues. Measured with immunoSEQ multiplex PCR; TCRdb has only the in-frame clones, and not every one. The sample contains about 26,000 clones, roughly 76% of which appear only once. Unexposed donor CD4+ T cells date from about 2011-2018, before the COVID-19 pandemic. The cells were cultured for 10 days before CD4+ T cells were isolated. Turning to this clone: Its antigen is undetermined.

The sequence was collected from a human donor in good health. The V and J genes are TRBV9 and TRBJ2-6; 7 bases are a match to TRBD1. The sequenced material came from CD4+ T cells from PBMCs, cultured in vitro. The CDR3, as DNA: TGTGCCAGCAGCGCACGGACAGGAAAATGGTCTGGGGCCAACGTCCTGACTTTC. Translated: CASSARTGKWSGANVLTF.